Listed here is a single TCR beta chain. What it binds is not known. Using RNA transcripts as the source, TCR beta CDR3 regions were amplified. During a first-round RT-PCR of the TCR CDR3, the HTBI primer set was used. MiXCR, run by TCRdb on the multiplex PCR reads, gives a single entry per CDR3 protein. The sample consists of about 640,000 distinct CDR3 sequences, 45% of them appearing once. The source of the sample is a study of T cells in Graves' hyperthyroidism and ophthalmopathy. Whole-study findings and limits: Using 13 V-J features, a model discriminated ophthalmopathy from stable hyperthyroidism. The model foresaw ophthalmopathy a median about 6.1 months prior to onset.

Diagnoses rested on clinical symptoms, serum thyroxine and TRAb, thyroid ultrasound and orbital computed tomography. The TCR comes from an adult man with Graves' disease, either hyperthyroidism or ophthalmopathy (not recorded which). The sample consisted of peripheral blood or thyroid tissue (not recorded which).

CDR3 DNA: TGTGCCAGCAGTTCAGCGGGTAGGGTCGGGGAGCTGTTTTTT. This encodes CASSSAGRVGELFF. This chain links TRBV2 with TRBJ2-2; D may be TRBD2 (6 bases). There are 14 residues in the CDR3. The ends were cut back, 5 bases at V and 7 bases at J, with 14 bases in the middle. Per the germline V gene, CDR1 is SNHLY and CDR2 is FYNNEI.